The present T cell receptor beta chain was sequenced within a study of blood T cell repertoires in COVID-19. Across the study: There were acute and convalescent COVID-19 samples, and they came from the United States, Italy and Spain. T cells, B-cell-depleted T cells, or PBMCs provided the cDNA or gDNA that served as material.

The J segment lost 0 bases and the V segment lost 4 bases, leaving 5 bases of the junction unmatched. This CDR3 is 15 amino acids long. Germline CDR1 reads SQVTM; CDR2 reads ANQGSEA. Assay used: immunoSEQ multiplex PCR; TCRdb lists only in-frame clones, some missing. The sample contains nearly 250,000 clones, about nine tenths of which appear only once. The TCR sequence derives from a woman aged 60 to 75 who had recovered from COVID-19. V and J are TRBV29-1 and TRBJ1-5; 8 bases are a match to TRBD1. Sequencing was done on a sample of peripheral blood. The DNA for the CDR3 is TGCAGCGTTGTTGTCGGGACAGGTAGCAATCAGCCCCAGCATTTT. This gives the protein CSVVVGTGSNQPQHF.